Presented here are 2 T cell receptor beta chains from one specimen sequenced in a study of OX40 agonist ivuxolimab in advanced cancers. Data came from immunoSEQ multiplex PCR; TCRdb stores just in-frame clones and leaves some out. The sample has about 58,000 clones; about four fifths are singletons. The source material was CD4+ or CD8+ T cells sorted from blood, sampled in a trial of the OX40 agonist ivuxolimab. The receptors were gathered from an adult with an advanced solid tumor such as melanoma, head and neck, liver or kidney cancer.

The rearrangement links TRBV19 to TRBJ1-1; a possible D gene is TRBD1 (6 bases). Germline CDR1 reads LNHDA; CDR2 reads SQIVND (reference sequence). The CDR3 spans 14 residues. Trimming removed 7 bases from V and 5 bases from J, with 17 bases in between. DNA of the CDR3: TGTGCCAGTAAGCGACAGGAGCGGGGGACTGAAGCTTTCTTT. Translation: CASKRQERGTEAFF. Supplemented by reference TRBV19 and TRBJ1-1, the full variable domain reads DGGITQSPKYLFRKEGQNVTLSCEQNLNHDAMYWYRQDPGQGLRLIYYSQIVNDFQKGDIAEGYSVSREKKESFPLTVTSAQKNPTAFYLCASKRQERGTEAFFGQGTRLTVV.

By share, this clone ranks as medium-sized. The sample carries other DNA sequences with the same CDR3. The CDR3 sequence is CASSIGNQPQHF. The CDR3 bases are TGTGCCAGTAGTATAGGCAATCAGCCCCAGCATTTT. The J gene is TRBJ1-5, the V gene TRBV19; D is undetermined. The CDR3 covers 12 residues. From germline, CDR1 is LNHDA and CDR2 SQIVND (reference sequence). Trimming took off 1 base at V and 2 bases at J, with 0 bases between the two ends.